Listed below are T cell receptor beta chains from one sample, sequenced in a study of T cell changes during pregnancy in multiple sclerosis. Clones were sequenced by immunoSEQ multiplex PCR, and TCRdb holds only the in-frame ones, with some missing. The sample consists of around 36,000 clones, roughly nine tenths of them appearing once. This specimen was peripheral blood, taken before pregnancy. Source of these receptors: a female donor with multiple sclerosis, enrolled in a pregnancy study. The CDR3 runs from the conserved cysteine through the conserved F or W. D genes are given only for firm matches. For some rows the clone size is stated as once, few or many, or as a class when expanded; others skip it.

D	V	size	J	CDR3	DNA
-	TRBV6-5	-	TRBJ2-7	CASSYSRDTHYEQYF	TGTGCCAGCAGTTACTCGAGGGACACCCACTACGAGCAGTACTTC
TRBD2	TRBV29-1	-	TRBJ2-1	CSVRTSGSAVYNEQFF	TGCAGCGTCCGTACTAGCGGGAGTGCCGTTTATAATGAGCAGTTCTTC
TRBD1	TRBV6-5	-	TRBJ1-5	CASSRQGNQPQHF	TGTGCCAGCAGTCGACAGGGGAATCAGCCCCAGCATTTT
-	TRBV30	-	TRBJ1-1	CAWSLGVGTEAFF	TGTGCCTGGAGCCTAGGGGTCGGGACTGAAGCTTTCTTT
-	TRBV6-5	-	TRBJ1-3	CASSRQEQGNTIYF	TGTGCCAGCAGTCGACAGGAGCAAGGAAACACCATATATTTT
TRBD1	TRBV27	-	TRBJ1-4	CASSQASGQYSEKLFF	TGTGCCAGCAGTCAAGCCTCGGGACAGTATAGCGAAAAACTGTTTTTT
-	TRBV18	-	TRBJ2-7	CASSSPTYEQYF	TGTGCCAGCTCATCCCCGACATACGAGCAGTACTTC
TRBD2	TRBV5-1	-	TRBJ2-1	CASSGLANEQFF	TGCGCCAGCAGCGGACTAGCGAATGAGCAGTTCTTC
-	TRBV7-6	few	TRBJ1-3	CASSANPGNSGNTIYF	TGTGCCAGCAGCGCTAATCCCGGGAACTCTGGAAACACCATATATTTT
-	TRBV7-2	few	TRBJ1-2	CASSLASREDGYTF	TGTGCCAGCAGCTTAGCGAGCAGGGAGGATGGCTACACCTTC
TRBD2	TRBV6-5	-	TRBJ2-3	CASSLGGIDTDTQYF	TGTGCCAGCAGCCTCGGGGGGATAGACACAGATACGCAGTATTTT
-	TRBV27	few	TRBJ1-1	CASSFPGNTEAFF	TGTGCCAGCAGTTTCCCGGGGAACACTGAAGCTTTCTTT
TRBD2	TRBV7-3	-	TRBJ2-1	CASSLGTSGRGTEQFF	TGTGCCAGCAGCTTAGGGACTAGCGGGAGAGGCACTGAGCAGTTCTTC
TRBD1	TRBV2	-	TRBJ2-5	CASSEEKGDRGQVLGETQYF	TGTGCCAGCAGTGAAGAGAAGGGGGACAGGGGGCAAGTATTGGGAGAGACCCAGTACTTC
-	TRBV6-5	-	TRBJ1-2	CASSYVGPSFYGYTF	TGTGCCAGCAGTTACGTTGGGCCGTCCTTCTATGGCTACACCTTC
TRBD2	TRBV11-2	-	TRBJ2-2	CASSSGLATGELFF	TGTGCCAGCAGCTCGGGACTAGCGACCGGGGAGCTGTTTTTT
-	TRBV13	-	TRBJ1-5	CASSLGAQGRVGVQPQHF	TGTGCCAGCAGCTTGGGCGCTCAGGGTCGGGTTGGGGTACAGCCCCAGCATTTT
TRBD1	TRBV28	-	TRBJ2-7	CASSHGQAEGEQYF	TGTGCCAGCAGTCACGGACAGGCTGAAGGCGAGCAGTACTTC
-	TRBV20-1	once	TRBJ2-7	CSARRGSEQYF	TGCAGTGCTAGAAGGGGTAGCGAGCAGTACTTC
-	TRBV18	-	TRBJ2-2	CASSSGQTGELFF	TGTGCCAGCTCAAGCGGGCAAACCGGGGAGCTGTTTTTT
-	TRBV18	-	TRBJ2-5	CASSLGTPGAETQYF	TGTGCCAGCTCACTAGGGACCCCGGGAGCGGAGACCCAGTACTTC
TRBD1	TRBV9	-	TRBJ2-2	CASTLSGTGVAGELFF	TGTGCCAGCACCCTCTCCGGGACAGGGGTCGCCGGGGAGCTGTTTTTT
TRBD1	TRBV2	-	TRBJ2-7	CASRGMTGGLTYEQYF	TGTGCCAGCAGGGGGATGACAGGGGGCCTTACCTACGAGCAGTACTTC
-	TRBV5-6	few	TRBJ1-1	CASSLEGENTEAFF	TGTGCCAGCAGCTTGGAGGGGGAGAACACTGAAGCTTTCTTT
-	TRBV19	-	TRBJ1-2	CASSIEVDFYGYTF	TGTGCCAGTAGTATTGAGGTCGACTTCTATGGCTACACCTTC
TRBD2	TRBV6-1	-	TRBJ2-1	CASSESGGSDEQFF	TGTGCCAGCAGTGAATCGGGAGGGTCCGATGAGCAGTTCTTC
TRBD2	TRBV5-1	once	TRBJ2-1	CASSERTSGTYEQFF	TGCGCCAGCAGCGAGAGGACTAGCGGTACCTATGAGCAGTTCTTC
-	TRBV12-5	once	TRBJ1-1	CASGIKSPEAFF	TGTGCTAGTGGTATAAAGAGTCCTGAAGCTTTCTTT
TRBD2	TRBV11-2	-	TRBJ2-7	CASSLDLGSGGYEQYF	TGTGCCAGCAGCTTAGATCTAGGTAGCGGGGGCTACGAGCAGTACTTC
TRBD1	TRBV4-1	-	TRBJ1-1	CASSPGQGVTEAFF	TGCGCCAGCAGCCCCGGACAGGGGGTAACTGAAGCTTTCTTT
-	TRBV7-9	-	TRBJ2-5	CASSPLGGQYF	TGTGCCAGCAGCCCCCTGGGGGGTCAGTACTTC
TRBD1	TRBV11-2	-	TRBJ1-2	CASTPAAGQGIRLDYGYTF	TGTGCCAGCACCCCGGCTGCGGGACAGGGAATTAGGTTAGACTATGGCTACACCTTC
TRBD1	TRBV7-3	-	TRBJ1-2	CASSLGGTGESSYTF	TGTGCCAGCAGCTTAGGGGGGACAGGGGAAAGTAGCTACACCTTC
-	TRBV4-1	-	TRBJ1-4	CASSQGQGGEKLFF	TGCGCCAGCAGCCAAGGTCAGGGTGGTGAAAAACTGTTTTTT
TRBD2	TRBV5-5	-	TRBJ2-2	CASSLDGRRVPTGELFF	TGTGCCAGCAGCTTGGACGGGAGGCGGGTCCCCACCGGGGAGCTGTTTTTT
-	TRBV11-2	once	TRBJ1-1	CASSLTGNLNTEAFF	TGTGCCAGCAGCTTAACAGGGAATCTGAACACTGAAGCTTTCTTT
-	TRBV5-1	-	TRBJ1-1	CASSLDSMNTEAFF	TGCGCCAGCAGCTTGGACAGCATGAACACTGAAGCTTTCTTT
TRBD2	TRBV4-1	-	TRBJ2-3	CASSHGRLAGGGADTQYF	TGCGCCAGCAGCCACGGTAGACTAGCGGGAGGGGGAGCAGATACGCAGTATTTT
-	TRBV7-2	-	TRBJ2-1	CASSLGGRGAYNEQFF	TGTGCCAGCAGCTTGGGGGGGAGGGGGGCCTACAATGAGCAGTTCTTC
-	TRBV5-1	-	TRBJ1-3	CASSSFSGNTIYF	TGCGCCAGCAGCTCGTTCTCTGGAAACACCATATATTTT
TRBD2	TRBV7-9	-	TRBJ2-3	CASSSPPGGRIFADTQYF	TGTGCCAGCAGCTCCCCCCCTGGCGGGAGGATCTTCGCAGATACGCAGTATTTT
-	TRBV7-9	-	TRBJ1-3	CASSSTGKSGNTIYF	TGTGCCAGCAGCTCTACAGGGAAATCTGGAAACACCATATATTTT
-	TRBV5-4	-	TRBJ2-1	CASSGSGEQFF	TGTGCCAGCAGCGGTAGCGGTGAGCAGTTCTTC
TRBD2	TRBV5-6	-	TRBJ2-1	CASSLPGLGVYNEQFF	TGTGCCAGCAGCTTGCCGGGACTAGGTGTTTACAATGAGCAGTTCTTC
TRBD1	TRBV7-9	-	TRBJ2-1	CASSSTGTGGEDEQFF	TGTGCCAGCAGCTCTACCGGGACAGGGGGGGAGGATGAGCAGTTCTTC
TRBD2	TRBV30	-	TRBJ2-7	CAGSGRAQEQYF	TGTGCCGGTAGCGGGAGGGCACAAGAGCAGTACTTC
-	TRBV2	-	TRBJ1-2	CASSETQKGGYTF	TGTGCCAGCAGTGAAACACAGAAAGGTGGCTACACCTTC